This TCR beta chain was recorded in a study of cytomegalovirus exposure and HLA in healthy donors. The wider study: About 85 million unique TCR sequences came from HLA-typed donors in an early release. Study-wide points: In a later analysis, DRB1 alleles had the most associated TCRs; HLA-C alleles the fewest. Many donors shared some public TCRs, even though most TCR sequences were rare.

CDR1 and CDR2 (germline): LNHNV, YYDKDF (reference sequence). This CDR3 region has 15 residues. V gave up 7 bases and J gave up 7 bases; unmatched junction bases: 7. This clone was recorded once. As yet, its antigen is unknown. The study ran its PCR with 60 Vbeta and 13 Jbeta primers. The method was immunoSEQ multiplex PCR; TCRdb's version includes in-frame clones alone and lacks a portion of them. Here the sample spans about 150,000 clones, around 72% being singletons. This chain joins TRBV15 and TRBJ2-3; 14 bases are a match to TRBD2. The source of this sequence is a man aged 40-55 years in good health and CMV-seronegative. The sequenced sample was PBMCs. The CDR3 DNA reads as TGTGCCACCATCGAAGGACTAGCGGGAGGTCATACGCAGTATTTT. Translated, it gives CATIEGLAGGHTQYF. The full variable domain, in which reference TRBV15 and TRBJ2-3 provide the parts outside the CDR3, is DAMVIQNPRYQVTQFGKPVTLSCSQTLNHNVMYWYQQKSSQAPKLLFHYYDKDFNNEADTPDNFQSRRPNTSFCFLDIRSPGLGDTAMYLCATIEGLAGGHTQYFGPGTRLTVL.